Following are 5 T cell receptor beta chains from one sample sequenced in a study of blood T cell repertoires in COVID-19. This table comes from immunoSEQ multiplex PCR, and its TCRdb copy is limited to in-frame clones, with some not included. Among about 250,000 clones listed, 80% to 85% were seen once. The sequenced sample was peripheral blood. These receptors were taken from an older person with COVID-19, enrolled during active disease.

The chain employs TRBV11-2 and TRBJ2-4; possibly TRBD2 for D (6 bases). Germline V gene lookup returns CDR1 SGHAT and CDR2 FQNNGV. V lost 4 bases and J lost 7, with 8 bases in between. The CDR3 totals 12 residues. The CDR3 sequence: CASSSGRNIQYF. As DNA, the CDR3 is TGTGCCAGCAGCTCGGGGAGGAACATTCAGTACTTC.

The CDR3: CASASGSGNEQFF. CDR3 coding DNA: TGCGCCAGCGCTAGCGGGAGTGGTAATGAGCAGTTCTTC. This chain links TRBV4-1 with TRBJ2-1; TRBD2 agrees at 10 bases. This CDR3 spans 13 amino acids. The trim removed 8 bases at V and 7 bases at J, leaving 5 bases unmatched. CDR1 and CDR2 (germline): MGHRA, YSYEKL.

The chain couples TRBV12-3 or TRBV12-4 to TRBJ1-1; no firm D call. The CDR3 covers 11 residues. V lost 5 bases, J lost 4 bases, and 5 bases lay in between. The CDR3 loop reads CASSVATEAFF. Written as DNA, the CDR3 is TGTGCCAGCAGTGTGGCCACTGAAGCTTTCTTT.

V usage is TRBV6-2 or TRBV6-3 and J usage is TRBJ2-7; D is unresolved. The CDR3 contains 14 residues. With 6 bases removed from V and 2 bases from J, the gap between germline ends came to 14 bases. The germline V gene has CDR1 MNHEY and CDR2 SVGEGT. The CDR3 reads CASSHRIWPYEQYF. The CDR3 DNA reads TGTGCCAGCAGCCACCGTATTTGGCCCTACGAGCAGTACTTC.

Of note for this clone: Within the sample, other DNA sequences also encode this same CDR3. The V gene is TRBV14, the J gene TRBJ2-2; tentatively, D is TRBD2 (5 bases). The CDR3 runs to 13 residues. Germline CDR1 reads SGHDN; CDR2 reads FVKESK. V was cut by 1 base and J by 7 bases, with 7 bases left in between. The CDR3 bases are TGTGCCAGCAGCCAAGTCCGGGGCGGGGAGCTGTTTTTT. Translating it yields CASSQVRGGELFF. Full variable domain (outside the CDR3, taken from reference TRBV14 and TRBJ2-2): EAGVTQFPSHSVIEKGQTVTLRCDPISGHDNLYWYRRVMGKEIKFLLHFVKESKQDESGMPNNRFLAERTGGTYSTLKVQPAELEDSGVYFCASSQVRGGELFFGEGSRLTVL.